Listed here are 32 T cell receptor beta chains from one sample, sequenced in a study of shared clonotypes between healthy human individuals. The method was immunoSEQ multiplex PCR; TCRdb's version includes in-frame clones alone and lacks a portion of them. This sample carries more than 900,000 clones, around 78% of them seen once, and the ten largest clones take 0.61%. The sample comprised memory CD4+ T cells from PBMCs. Documented subset: CD45RA-negative fraction. The source is a man in his late teens or twenties in good health. Some clones in this sample may be carry-over from other donors' samples.

CDR3 residues: CASILRESPYNEQFF. The CDR3 DNA sequence: TGTGCCAGCATTCTTAGAGAGTCCCCTTACAATGAGCAGTTCTTC. V gene TRBV6-6 combines with J gene TRBJ2-1, with unresolved D. With 7 bases removed from V and 4 bases from J, the gap between germline ends came to 17 bases. CDR3 length: 15 amino acids. Germline CDR1 MNHNY, CDR2 SVGAGI (reference sequence).

As for this clone: Other DNA sequences in this specimen translate into the identical CDR3. The chain links TRBV28 to TRBJ2-6; no reliable D call. The V gene's germline CDR1 is MDHEN and CDR2 SYDVKM. Deletions cut 5 bases from V and 0 bases from J, with 2 bases between. This CDR3 is built from 13 residues. This chain's CDR3 is CASSGSGANVLTF. The CDR3 DNA reads TGTGCCAGCAGTGGCTCTGGGGCCAACGTCCTGACTTTC. The whole variable domain, remainder taken from reference TRBV28 and TRBJ2-6, is DVKVTQSSRYLVKRTGEKVFLECVQDMDHENMFWYRQDPGLGLRLIYFSYDVKMKEKGDIPEGYSVSREKKERFSLILESASTNQTSMYLCASSGSGANVLTFGAGSRLTVL.

This CDR3 reads CASSKSTEPLSTDTQYF. The CDR3 DNA is TGTGCCAGCAGCAAATCGACAGAACCACTTAGCACAGATACGCAGTATTTT. The rearrangement joins TRBV5-4 to TRBJ2-3, with D maybe TRBD1 (5 bases). The CDR3 sequence is 17 residues long. Germline V gene sequence: CDR1 SGHNT, CDR2 YYREEE (reference sequence). V lost 4 bases to trimming and J lost 0 bases, with 18 bases between them.

The chain recombines TRBV30 with TRBJ1-1, with 9 bases that match TRBD1. Looked up from germline, CDR1 is GTSNPN and CDR2 is SVGIG (reference sequence). Trimming at V came to 8 bases and at J to 4 bases, leaving 8 bases not matched to a gene. CDR3 length: 13 residues. CDR3 residues: CAGNRDRATEAFF. The CDR3 nucleotides are TGTGCCGGAAACCGGGACAGGGCCACTGAAGCTTTCTTT.

This chain joins TRBV19 and TRBJ1-5; 7 bases are a match to TRBD1. V gave up 11 bases and J gave up 1 base; unmatched junction bases: 11. Looked up from germline, CDR1 is LNHDA and CDR2 is SQIVND (reference sequence). This CDR3 spans 15 amino acids. CDR3 coding DNA: TGTGCCGCTTCGGACAGGCGAGGGAGCAATCAGCCCCAGCATTTT. Its translation is CAASDRRGSNQPQHF.

This sequence joins TRBV7-9 and TRBJ1-5, with 8 nucleotides matching TRBD1. Germline-derived CDR1 and CDR2 are SEHNR and FQNEAQ (reference sequence). Germline trimming cut 4 bases from V and 6 bases from J; bases unmatched to any gene: 8. This CDR3 has 15 residues. CDR3 DNA sequence: TGTGCCAGCAGCTCAGAGGGACAGGTGGGTCAGCCCCAGCATTTT. Encoded protein: CASSSEGQVGQPQHF.

This rearrangement joins TRBV7-9 to TRBJ1-5; TRBD1 aligns across 7 bases. Trimming took 6 bases from V and 5 from J; bases not matched to a gene: 7. This CDR3 is 14 amino acids long. The germline V gene encodes CDR1 SEHNR and CDR2 FQNEAQ (reference sequence). CDR3 bases: TGTGCCAGCAGTATTGGACAGGTGGATCAGCCCCAGCATTTT. Its translation is CASSIGQVDQPQHF.

V gene TRBV7-2 combines with J gene TRBJ2-5; 7 bases are a match to TRBD2. The CDR3 length is 14 residues. Germline V gene data show CDR1 as SGHTA and CDR2 as FQGNSA. J gave up 5 bases and V 6 bases, and 9 bases lay outside the gene matches. As DNA, the CDR3 is TGTGCCAGCAGAATAATGCGGGGGTTCGAGACCCAGTACTTC. Amino acid sequence: CASRIMRGFETQYF.

CDR3 nucleotides: TGTGCCAGTACGGACAGGTCAACTAGCACAGATACGCAGTATTTT. Translating gives CASTDRSTSTDTQYF. The chain couples TRBV19 to TRBJ2-3; 7 bases fit TRBD1. This CDR3 contains 15 residues. V was clipped by 7 bases and J by 0 bases; unmatched bases: 7. Germline-derived CDR1 and CDR2 are LNHDA and SQIVND (reference sequence).

The gene calls are TRBV5-6 and TRBJ1-2; no reliable D call. The CDR3 loop spans 13 amino acids. Germline CDR1 reads SGHDT; CDR2 reads YYEEEE. V was shortened by 1 base and J by 4 bases, with 8 bases between the two germline ends. CDR3 region: CASSLWYGYGYTF. The CDR3 DNA follows: TGTGCCAGCAGCTTGTGGTACGGCTATGGCTACACCTTC. Full variable domain (rest looked up from reference TRBV5-6 and TRBJ1-2): DAGVTQSPTHLIKTRGQQVTLRCSPKSGHDTVSWYQQALGQGPQFIFQYYEEEERQRGNFPDRFSGHQFPNYSSELNVNALLLGDSALYLCASSLWYGYGYTFGSGTRLTVV.

The CDR3 DNA sequence: TGTGCCAGCAGCCCTCAGGTTAGTGCCGCAGATACGCAGTATTTT. Amino acid sequence: CASSPQVSAADTQYF. V gene TRBV9 combines with J gene TRBJ2-3; no clear D gene. V was shortened by 4 bases and J by 4 bases, with 16 bases between the two germline ends. The germline gives CDR1 SGDLS, CDR2 YYNGEE. The CDR3 extends over 15 amino acids.

This chain links TRBV6-6 with TRBJ1-1, with TRBD1 identical over 8 bases. The germline gives CDR1 MNHNY, CDR2 SVGAGI (reference sequence). Losses at the gene ends were 2 bases for V and 12 bases for J; bases not matched to a gene: 5. CDR3 length: 12 residues. The CDR3 region is CASSYDRGLTFF. DNA for the CDR3: TGTGCCAGCAGTTACGACAGGGGTTTGACTTTCTTT.

V is TRBV5-6 and J is TRBJ1-3; D ambiguous. The CDR3 sequence is 15 residues long. The germline CDR1 and CDR2 sequences are SGHDT and YYEEEE. V was cut by 5 bases and J by 4 bases, with 16 bases left in between. The CDR3 bases are TGTGCCAGCAGTTACCGCCCCGTCGGCGGAAACACCATATATTTT. Protein product: CASSYRPVGGNTIYF.

This sequence joins TRBV11-1 and TRBJ2-2, with D unresolved. The CDR3 extends over 14 amino acids. The germline CDR1 and CDR2 sequences are SGHAT and FQDESV (reference sequence). V lost 5 bases and J lost 6, with 13 bases in between. The CDR3 coding sequence is TGTGCCAGCAGCCGAAACGTGGTGGCCGGGGAGCTGTTTTTT. It yields the protein CASSRNVVAGELFF.

V is TRBV18 and J is TRBJ1-1; the D is unclear. The CDR3 extends over 14 amino acids. The germline V gene encodes CDR1 KGHSH and CDR2 LQKENI. Between the trimmed V and J ends, which lost 2 bases and 2 bases, there was a span of 9 bases. The CDR3 nucleotides are TGTGCCAGCTCACCAAGTGTGGCAAACACTGAAGCTTTCTTT. As protein: CASSPSVANTEAFF. Full variable domain (missing parts from reference TRBV18 and TRBJ1-1): NAGVMQNPRHLVRRRGQEARLRCSPMKGHSHVYWYRQLPEEGLKFMVYLQKENIIDESGMPKERFSAEFPKEGPSILRIQQVVRGDSAAYFCASSPSVANTEAFFGQGTRLTVV.

The chain joins TRBV5-1 to TRBJ2-2, with TRBD2 identical over 8 bases. This CDR3 spans 16 amino acids. After removal of 1 base from V and 6 bases from J, the junction contained 8 bases not matched to a gene. Germline V CDR1 and CDR2: SGHRS, YFSETQ. The CDR3 nucleotides read TGCGCCAGCAGCTTGTTAGCGGGGCAAGGAGCCGGGGAGCTGTTTTTT. The encoded protein is CASSLLAGQGAGELFF.

V and J are TRBV5-4 and TRBJ2-5; D call uncertain. This CDR3 region has 13 residues. Germline V gene sequence: CDR1 SGHNT, CDR2 YYREEE (reference sequence). V lost 4 bases to trimming and J lost 3 bases, with 10 bases between them. The CDR3 DNA reads TGTGCCAGCAGCCCACAGTCTGAAGAGACCCAGTACTTC. Encoded protein: CASSPQSEETQYF.

This chain uses TRBV6-1 with TRBJ1-5, with D unresolved. Germline CDR1 is MNHNS and CDR2 is SASEGT. Trimming removed 10 bases from V and 4 bases from J, with 17 bases in between. This CDR3 contains 14 residues. Here the CDR3 DNA reads TGTGCCACCTCGGGAGACAAGTTAAATCAGCCCCAGCATTTT. Translating gives CATSGDKLNQPQHF.

This chain uses TRBV19 with TRBJ2-2; D might be TRBD2 (6 bases). CDR1 is LNHDA, CDR2 SQIVND, per germline (reference sequence). The germline V and J ends were trimmed by 5 bases and 0 bases, with 13 bases remaining between them. The CDR3 spans 16 residues. The CDR3 here is CASSAPGLTNTGELFF. CDR3 bases: TGTGCCAGTAGTGCGCCGGGACTTACGAACACCGGGGAGCTGTTTTTT.

The table lists this clone with a count of one. J is TRBJ1-1 and V is TRBV7-8, with D perhaps matching TRBD1 (6 bases). CDR1 is SGHVS, CDR2 FQNEAQ, per germline. V lost 5 bases, J lost 1 base, and 17 bases lay in between. The CDR3 length is 16 residues. Here the CDR3 reads CASSPRGGGANTEAFF. The CDR3 nucleotides read TGTGCCAGCAGCCCAAGGGGCGGGGGCGCGAACACTGAAGCTTTCTTT. Combining the CDR3 with reference TRBV7-8 and TRBJ1-1 gives the whole variable domain GAGVSQSPRYKVAKRGQDVALRCDPISGHVSLFWYQQALGQGPEFLTYFQNEAQLDKSGLPSDRFFAERPEGSVSTLKIQRTQQEDSAVYLCASSPRGGGANTEAFFGQGTRLTVV.

Comments on this clone: This probably arose from a read error, given a far larger clone one base away. The CDR3 nucleotides are TGCGCCAGCAGCTCGGGAGATTTCTACGAGCAGTACTTC. This translates into CASSSGDFYEQYF. The chain couples TRBV5-1 to TRBJ2-7, with a weak D call TRBD2 (6 bases). This CDR3 has 13 amino acids. V was shortened by 3 bases and J by 3 bases, with 10 bases between the two germline ends. Germline V lookup: CDR1 SGHRS, CDR2 YFSETQ.

The J gene is TRBJ1-1, the V gene TRBV30; 8 bases are shared with TRBD1. The CDR3 is made up of 14 amino acids. J gave up 4 bases and V 5 bases, and 9 bases lay outside the gene matches. Germline loops: CDR1 GTSNPN, CDR2 SVGIG (reference sequence). The CDR3 loop is CAWGRGRGVTEAFF. The CDR3 DNA follows: TGTGCCTGGGGCAGGGGGCGCGGGGTCACTGAAGCTTTCTTT.

The rearrangement uses TRBV11-2 and TRBJ2-1; D might be TRBD2 (5 bases). This CDR3 comprises 15 residues. The germline gives CDR1 SGHAT, CDR2 FQNNGV. V lost 4 bases, J lost 0 bases, and 10 bases lay in between. The CDR3 nucleotides read TGTGCCAGCAGCTCGAGCGGAAACTCCTACAATGAGCAGTTCTTC. This translates into CASSSSGNSYNEQFF. Using reference TRBV11-2 and TRBJ2-1 for the parts outside the CDR3, the full variable domain is EAGVAQSPRYKIIEKRQSVAFWCNPISGHATLYWYQQILGQGPKLLIQFQNNGVVDDSQLPKDRFSAERLKGVDSTLKIQPAKLEDSAVYLCASSSSGNSYNEQFFGPGTRLTVL.

This chain joins TRBV5-5 and TRBJ2-7; possibly TRBD1 for D (5 bases). Germline V gene sequence: CDR1 SGHKS, CDR2 YYEKEE (reference sequence). The CDR3 runs 14 residues. V lost 3 bases to trimming and J lost 2 bases, with 12 bases between them. The CDR3 sequence is CASSWGLGPYEQYF. CDR3 nucleotide sequence: TGTGCCAGCAGCTGGGGCCTCGGTCCCTACGAGCAGTACTTC.

The rearrangement uses TRBV28 and TRBJ1-2, with 7 bases identical to TRBD1. Germline V gene sequence: CDR1 MDHEN, CDR2 SYDVKM. This CDR3 spans 15 amino acids. V shed 7 bases, J shed 3 bases, and the junction held 11 bases outside the gene matches. Written as DNA, the CDR3 is TGTGCCAGCAATCCGACAGGGAGGGCGGACTATGGCTACACCTTC. Translation: CASNPTGRADYGYTF.

V is TRBV7-2 and J is TRBJ2-7; 10 positions agree with TRBD1. Germline CDR1 SGHTA, CDR2 FQGNSA. Trimming at V came to 2 bases and at J to 3 bases, leaving 4 bases not matched to a gene. CDR3 length equals 15 residues. CDR3: CASSLIWTGGYEQYF. The CDR3 bases are TGTGCCAGCAGCTTAATTTGGACAGGGGGCTACGAGCAGTACTTC.

The J gene is TRBJ1-5, the V gene TRBV2, with D maybe TRBD1 (5 bases). The CDR3 runs to 15 residues. Germline CDR1 reads SNHLY; CDR2 reads FYNNEI. Trimming pared 6 bases from V and 7 bases from J, leaving 19 bases between. The CDR3 region is CASSSDPGQWQPQHF. The CDR3, as DNA: TGTGCCAGCAGCTCCGACCCCGGACAATGGCAGCCCCAGCATTTT.

The V gene is TRBV20-1, the J gene TRBJ1-4; D remains ambiguous. CDR3 length: 11 amino acids. Per the germline V gene, CDR1 is DFQATT and CDR2 is SNEGSKA (reference sequence). Written as DNA, the CDR3 is TGCAGGGCGGGTTCTAATGAAAAACTGTTTTTT. This sequence encodes CRAGSNEKLFF.

Of note for this clone: The sample holds other DNA sequences that translate to the same CDR3. The chain links TRBV18 to TRBJ2-1; D is unclear. This CDR3 has 13 amino acids. Looked up from germline, CDR1 is KGHSH and CDR2 is LQKENI. V dropped 6 bases and J dropped 4 bases, with 10 bases sitting between them. The CDR3 DNA reads as TGTGCCAGCTCGCCCGACTTGTACAATGAGCAGTTCTTC. As protein: CASSPDLYNEQFF.

The V gene is TRBV4-2, the J gene TRBJ1-1; D is uncertain. Trimming stripped 0 bases from V and 5 bases from J, with 13 bases between. This CDR3 region has 15 residues. Germline values: CDR1 LGHNA, CDR2 YNFKEQ. CDR3 DNA sequence: TGTGCCAGCAGCCAAGATTCGCGGGGAGGAACTGAAGCTTTCTTT. Its protein is CASSQDSRGGTEAFF.

This clone appeared once. The rearrangement joins TRBV5-1 to TRBJ2-2; 9 bases are shared with TRBD2. This CDR3 has 18 residues. CDR1 is SGHRS, CDR2 YFSETQ, per germline. V lost 3 bases and J lost 5; bases outside the gene matches: 14. CDR3 sequence: CASSSRVNSGRVTGELFF. In DNA, the CDR3 is TGCGCCAGCAGCTCCCGGGTTAATAGCGGGAGAGTTACCGGGGAGCTGTTTTTT.

CDR3 sequence (DNA): TGTGCCAGCAGCTTAGCTAGCTCATCCTACGAGCAGTACTTC. Translation: CASSLASSSYEQYF. The chain links TRBV11-2 to TRBJ2-7; TRBD2 is a possible D gene (5 bases). CDR3 length: 14 amino acids. Trimming took 1 base from V and 1 from J, leaving 8 bases between them. The germline V gene has CDR1 SGHAT and CDR2 FQNNGV.